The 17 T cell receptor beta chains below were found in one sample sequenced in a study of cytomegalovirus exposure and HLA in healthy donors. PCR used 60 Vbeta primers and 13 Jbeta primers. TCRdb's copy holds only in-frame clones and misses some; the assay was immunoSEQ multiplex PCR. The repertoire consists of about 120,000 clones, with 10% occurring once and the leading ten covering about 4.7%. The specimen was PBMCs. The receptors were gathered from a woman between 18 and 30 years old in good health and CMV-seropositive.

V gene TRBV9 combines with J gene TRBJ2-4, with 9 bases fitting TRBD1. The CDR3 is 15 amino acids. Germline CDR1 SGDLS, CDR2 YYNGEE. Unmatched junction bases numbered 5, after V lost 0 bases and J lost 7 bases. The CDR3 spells CASSVEGQGGNIQYF. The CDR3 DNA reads TGTGCCAGCAGCGTAGAGGGACAGGGTGGGAACATTCAGTACTTC.

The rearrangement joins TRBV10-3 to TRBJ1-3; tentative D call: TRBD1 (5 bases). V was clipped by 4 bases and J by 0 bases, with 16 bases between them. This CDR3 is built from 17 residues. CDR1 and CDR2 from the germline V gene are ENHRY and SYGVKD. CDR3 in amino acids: CAISVSGHDISGNTIYF. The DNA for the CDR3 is TGTGCCATCAGTGTGTCTGGACACGACATCTCTGGAAACACCATATATTTT.

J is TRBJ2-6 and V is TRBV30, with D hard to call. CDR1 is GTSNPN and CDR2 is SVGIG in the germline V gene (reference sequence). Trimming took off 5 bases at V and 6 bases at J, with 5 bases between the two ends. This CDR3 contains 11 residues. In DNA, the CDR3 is TGTGCCTGGGCAGAGGCCAACGTCCTGACTTTC. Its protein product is CAWAEANVLTF. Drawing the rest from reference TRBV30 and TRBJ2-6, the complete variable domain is SQTIHQWPATLVQPVGSPLSLECTVEGTSNPNLYWYRQAAGRGLQLLFYSVGIGQISSEVPQNLSASRPQDRQFILSSKKLLLSDSGFYLCAWAEANVLTFGAGSRLTVL.

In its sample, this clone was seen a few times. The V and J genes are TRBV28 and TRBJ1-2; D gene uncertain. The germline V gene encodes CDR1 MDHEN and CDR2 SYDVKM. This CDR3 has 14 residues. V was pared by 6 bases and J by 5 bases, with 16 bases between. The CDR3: CASRTTGFLYGYTF. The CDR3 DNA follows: TGTGCCAGCAGGACTACTGGCTTCCTGTATGGCTACACCTTC.

CDR3 in amino acids: CASSAPRSGLYEQYF. CDR3 nucleotide sequence: TGTGCCAGCAGCGCCCCGCGGAGCGGCCTTTACGAGCAGTACTTC. The chain uses TRBV11-3 and TRBJ2-7; TRBD2 might be the D (5 bases). CDR1 is SGHNT and CDR2 is YENEEA in the germline V gene. Trimming took off 5 bases at V and 4 bases at J, with 18 bases between the two ends. This CDR3 has 15 residues.

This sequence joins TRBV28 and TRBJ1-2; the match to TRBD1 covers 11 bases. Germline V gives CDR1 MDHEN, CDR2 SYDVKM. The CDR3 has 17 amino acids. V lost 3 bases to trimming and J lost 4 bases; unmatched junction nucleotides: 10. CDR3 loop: CASSFGFRDRGSYGYTF. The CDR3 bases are TGTGCCAGCAGTTTTGGTTTTCGGGACAGGGGGTCCTATGGCTACACCTTC.

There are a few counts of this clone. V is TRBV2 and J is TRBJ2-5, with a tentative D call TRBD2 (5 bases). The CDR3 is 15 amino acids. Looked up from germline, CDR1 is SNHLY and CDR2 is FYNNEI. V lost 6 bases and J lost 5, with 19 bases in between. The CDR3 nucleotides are TGTGCCAGCAGGGAGGCAGTCTTACCTGGGGAGACCCAGTACTTC. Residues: CASREAVLPGETQYF.

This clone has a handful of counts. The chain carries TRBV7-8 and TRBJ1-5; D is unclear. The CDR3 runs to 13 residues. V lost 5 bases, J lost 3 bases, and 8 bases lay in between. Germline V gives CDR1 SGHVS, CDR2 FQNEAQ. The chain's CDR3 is CASSPVHNQPQHF. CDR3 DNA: TGTGCCAGCAGCCCGGTCCACAATCAGCCCCAGCATTTT.

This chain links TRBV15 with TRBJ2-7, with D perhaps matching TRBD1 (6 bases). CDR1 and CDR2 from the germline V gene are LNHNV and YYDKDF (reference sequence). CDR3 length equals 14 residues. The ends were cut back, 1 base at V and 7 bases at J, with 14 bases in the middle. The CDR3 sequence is CATSRGTGLGEQYF. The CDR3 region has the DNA TGTGCCACCAGCAGAGGAACAGGGCTGGGAGAGCAGTACTTC.

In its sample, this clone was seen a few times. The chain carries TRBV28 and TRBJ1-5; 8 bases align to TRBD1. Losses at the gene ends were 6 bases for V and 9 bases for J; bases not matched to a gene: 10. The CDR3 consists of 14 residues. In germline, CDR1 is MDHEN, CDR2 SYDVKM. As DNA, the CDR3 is TGTGCCAGCAGCATACAGGGGGGGATTTCGCCCCAGCATTTT. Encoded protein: CASSIQGGISPQHF.

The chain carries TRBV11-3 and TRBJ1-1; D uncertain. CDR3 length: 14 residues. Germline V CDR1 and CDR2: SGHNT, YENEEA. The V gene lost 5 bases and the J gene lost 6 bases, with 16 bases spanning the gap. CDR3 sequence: CASSPREPWAEAFF. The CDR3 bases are TGTGCCAGCAGCCCCCGGGAGCCGTGGGCTGAAGCTTTCTTT. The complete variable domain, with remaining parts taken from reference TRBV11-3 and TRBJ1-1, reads EAGVVQSPRYKIIEKKQPVAFWCNPISGHNTLYWYLQNLGQGPELLIRYENEEAVDDSQLPKDRFSAERLKGVDSTLKIQPAELGDSAVYLCASSPREPWAEAFFGQGTRLTVV.

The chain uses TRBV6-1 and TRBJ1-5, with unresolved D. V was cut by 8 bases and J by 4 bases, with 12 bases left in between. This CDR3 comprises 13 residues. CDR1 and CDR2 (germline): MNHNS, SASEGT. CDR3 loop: CASHDPGNQPQHF. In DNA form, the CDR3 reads TGTGCCAGCCATGACCCGGGAAATCAGCCCCAGCATTTT.

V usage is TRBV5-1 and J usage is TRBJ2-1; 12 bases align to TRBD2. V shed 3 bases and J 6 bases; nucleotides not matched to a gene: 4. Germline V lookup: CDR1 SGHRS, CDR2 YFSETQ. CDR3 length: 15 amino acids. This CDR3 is CASSWGTSGPNEQFF. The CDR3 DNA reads TGCGCCAGCAGCTGGGGGACTAGCGGGCCCAATGAGCAGTTCTTC.

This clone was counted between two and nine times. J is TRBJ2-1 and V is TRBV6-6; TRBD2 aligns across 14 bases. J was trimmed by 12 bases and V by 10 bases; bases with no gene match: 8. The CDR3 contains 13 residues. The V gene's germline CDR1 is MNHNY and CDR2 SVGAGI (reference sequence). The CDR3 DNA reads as TGTGCCACCTGGGGACTAGCGGGAGTAGGGCAGTTCTTC. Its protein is CATWGLAGVGQFF.

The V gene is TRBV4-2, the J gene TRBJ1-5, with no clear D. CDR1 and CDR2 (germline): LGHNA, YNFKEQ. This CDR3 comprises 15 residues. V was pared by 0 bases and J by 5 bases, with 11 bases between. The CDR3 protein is CASSQEAGTHQPQHF. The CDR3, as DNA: TGTGCCAGCAGCCAAGAGGCAGGAACCCATCAGCCCCAGCATTTT.

The CDR3 coding sequence is TGCGCCAGCAGCCAGGACAGGCTTCCCTCCTACGAGCAGTACTTC. Translation: CASSQDRLPSYEQYF. The chain joins TRBV4-1 to TRBJ2-7, with 7 positions matching TRBD1. This CDR3 comprises 15 residues. V lost 3 bases, J lost 0 bases, and 5 bases stayed unmatched. The germline gives CDR1 MGHRA, CDR2 YSYEKL.

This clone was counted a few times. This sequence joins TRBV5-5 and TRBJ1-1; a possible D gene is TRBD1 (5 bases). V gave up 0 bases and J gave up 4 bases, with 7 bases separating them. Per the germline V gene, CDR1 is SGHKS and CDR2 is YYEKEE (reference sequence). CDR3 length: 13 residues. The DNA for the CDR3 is TGTGCCAGCAGCTTGGCTCAGGGCACTGAAGCTTTCTTT. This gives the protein CASSLAQGTEAFF.